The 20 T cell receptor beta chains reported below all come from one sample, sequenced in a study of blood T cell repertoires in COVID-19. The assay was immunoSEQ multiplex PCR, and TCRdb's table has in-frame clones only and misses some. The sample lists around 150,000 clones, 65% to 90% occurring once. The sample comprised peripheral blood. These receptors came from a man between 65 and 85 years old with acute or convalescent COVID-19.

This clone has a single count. The chain's CDR3 is CASSIAAGPNQPQHF. CDR3 coding DNA: TGTGCCAGTAGTATTGCAGCAGGGCCAAATCAGCCCCAGCATTTT. The chain has TRBV19 and TRBJ1-5; D perhaps matches TRBD1 (5 bases). Trimming took off 3 bases at V and 4 bases at J, with 13 bases between the two ends. Germline V gene lookup returns CDR1 LNHDA and CDR2 SQIVND (reference sequence). The CDR3 is made up of 15 amino acids.

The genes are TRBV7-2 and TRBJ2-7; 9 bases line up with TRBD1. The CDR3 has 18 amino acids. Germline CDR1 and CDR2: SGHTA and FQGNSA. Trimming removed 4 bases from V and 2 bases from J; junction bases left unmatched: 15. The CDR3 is CASSSPRTGGANPYEQYF. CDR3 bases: TGTGCCAGCAGCTCTCCCAGAACAGGGGGCGCAAACCCCTACGAGCAGTACTTC.

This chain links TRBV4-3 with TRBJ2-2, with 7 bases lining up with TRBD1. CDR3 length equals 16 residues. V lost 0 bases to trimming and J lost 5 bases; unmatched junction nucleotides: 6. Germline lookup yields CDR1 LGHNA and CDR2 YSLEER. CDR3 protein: CASSQDQTGVTGELFF. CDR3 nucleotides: TGCGCCAGCAGCCAAGATCAAACAGGGGTGACCGGGGAGCTGTTTTTT.

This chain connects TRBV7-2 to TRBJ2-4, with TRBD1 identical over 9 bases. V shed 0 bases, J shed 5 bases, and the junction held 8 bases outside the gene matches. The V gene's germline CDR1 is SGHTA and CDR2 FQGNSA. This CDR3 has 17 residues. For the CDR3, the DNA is TGTGCCAGCAGCTTAGCGCCACCCGGGACAGGGCAAAACATTCAGTACTTC. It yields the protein CASSLAPPGTGQNIQYF.

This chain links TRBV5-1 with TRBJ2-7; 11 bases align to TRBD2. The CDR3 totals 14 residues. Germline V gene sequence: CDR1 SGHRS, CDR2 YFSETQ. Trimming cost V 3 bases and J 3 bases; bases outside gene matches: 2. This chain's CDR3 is CASSSLAGGYEQYF. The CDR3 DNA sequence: TGCGCCAGCAGCTCCCTAGCGGGAGGCTACGAGCAGTACTTC.

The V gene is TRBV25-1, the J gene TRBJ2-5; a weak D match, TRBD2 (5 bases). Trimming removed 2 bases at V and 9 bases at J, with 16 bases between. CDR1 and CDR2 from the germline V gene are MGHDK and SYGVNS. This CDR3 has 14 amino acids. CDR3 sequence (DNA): TGTGCCAGCAGTGAACCCCGGTTCTACGGGGCCCAGTACTTC. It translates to CASSEPRFYGAQYF. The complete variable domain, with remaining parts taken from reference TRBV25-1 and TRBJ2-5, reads EADIYQTPRYLVIGTGKKITLECSQTMGHDKMYWYQQDPGMELHLIHYSYGVNSTEKGDLSSESTVSRIRTEHFPLTLESARPSHTSQYLCASSEPRFYGAQYFGPGTRLLVL.

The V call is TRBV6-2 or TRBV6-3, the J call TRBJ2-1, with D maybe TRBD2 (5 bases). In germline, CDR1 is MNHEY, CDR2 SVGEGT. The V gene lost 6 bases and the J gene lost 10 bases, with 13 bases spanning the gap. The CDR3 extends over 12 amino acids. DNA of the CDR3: TGTGCCAGCAGCCTCCTGACGGGAGAGCAGTTCTTC. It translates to CASSLLTGEQFF.

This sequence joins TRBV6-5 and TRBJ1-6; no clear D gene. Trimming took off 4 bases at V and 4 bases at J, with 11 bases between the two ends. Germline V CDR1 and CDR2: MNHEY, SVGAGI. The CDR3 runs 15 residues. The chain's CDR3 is CASSFDGIYNSPLHF. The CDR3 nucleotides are TGTGCCAGCAGTTTCGACGGGATATATAATTCACCCCTCCACTTT.

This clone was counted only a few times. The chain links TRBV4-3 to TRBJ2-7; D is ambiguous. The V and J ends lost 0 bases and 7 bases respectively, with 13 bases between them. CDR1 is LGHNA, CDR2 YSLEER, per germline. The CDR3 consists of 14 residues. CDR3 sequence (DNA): TGCGCCAGCAGCCAAGACAGCGTACGGTCGGAGCAGTACTTC. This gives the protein CASSQDSVRSEQYF.

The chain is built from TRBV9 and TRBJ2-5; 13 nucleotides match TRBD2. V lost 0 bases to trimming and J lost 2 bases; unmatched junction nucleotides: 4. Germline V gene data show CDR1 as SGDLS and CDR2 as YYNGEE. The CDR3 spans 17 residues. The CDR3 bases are TGTGCCAGCAGCGTAGGTGGGACTAGCGGGATTCAAGAGACCCAGTACTTC. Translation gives CASSVGGTSGIQETQYF.

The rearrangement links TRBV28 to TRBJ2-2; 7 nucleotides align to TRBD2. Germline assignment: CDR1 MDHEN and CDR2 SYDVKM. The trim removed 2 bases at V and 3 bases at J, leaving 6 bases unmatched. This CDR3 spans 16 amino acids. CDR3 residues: CASSLVAGVDTGELFF. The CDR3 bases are TGTGCCAGCAGTTTAGTGGCGGGAGTGGACACCGGGGAGCTGTTTTTT.

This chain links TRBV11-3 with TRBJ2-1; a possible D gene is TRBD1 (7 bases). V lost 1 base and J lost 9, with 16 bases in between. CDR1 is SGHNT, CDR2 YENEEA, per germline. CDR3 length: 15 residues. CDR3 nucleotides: TGTGCCAGCAGCTTAGCTCCTCAGGGGGGTGGTGAGCAGTTCTTC. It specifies CASSLAPQGGGEQFF.

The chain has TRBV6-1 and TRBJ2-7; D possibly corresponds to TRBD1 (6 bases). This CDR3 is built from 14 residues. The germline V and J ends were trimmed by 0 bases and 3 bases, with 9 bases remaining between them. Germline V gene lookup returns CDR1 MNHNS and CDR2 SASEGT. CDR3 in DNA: TGTGCCAGCAGTGAAGCGAGACAGGACTACGAGCAGTACTTC. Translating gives CASSEARQDYEQYF.

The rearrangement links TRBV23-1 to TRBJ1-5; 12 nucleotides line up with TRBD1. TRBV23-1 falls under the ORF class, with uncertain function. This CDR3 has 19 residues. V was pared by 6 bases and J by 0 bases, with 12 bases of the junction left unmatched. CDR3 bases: TGCGCCAGCAGCCCACTCCGGGACAGGGGGCTTTATAGCAATCAGCCCCAGCATTTT. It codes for CASSPLRDRGLYSNQPQHF.

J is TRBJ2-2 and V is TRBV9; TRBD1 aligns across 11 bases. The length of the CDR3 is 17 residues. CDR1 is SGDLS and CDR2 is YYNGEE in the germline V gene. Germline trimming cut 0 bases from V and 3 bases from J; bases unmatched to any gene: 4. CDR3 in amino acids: CASSVGGTGGYTGELFF. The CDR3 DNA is TGTGCCAGCAGCGTAGGAGGGACAGGGGGTTACACCGGGGAGCTGTTTTTT.

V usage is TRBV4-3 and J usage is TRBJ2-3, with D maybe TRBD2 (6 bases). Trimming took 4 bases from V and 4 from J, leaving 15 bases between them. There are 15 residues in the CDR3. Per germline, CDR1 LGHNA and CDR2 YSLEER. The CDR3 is CASSLSGSEADTQYF. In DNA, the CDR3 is TGCGCCAGCAGCCTTAGCGGATCCGAGGCAGATACGCAGTATTTT.

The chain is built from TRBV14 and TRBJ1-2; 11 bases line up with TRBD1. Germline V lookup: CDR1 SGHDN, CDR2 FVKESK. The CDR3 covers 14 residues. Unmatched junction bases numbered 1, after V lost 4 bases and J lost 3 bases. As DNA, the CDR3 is TGTGCCAGCAGCCGGGACAGGGGGGACTATGGCTACACCTTC. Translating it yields CASSRDRGDYGYTF.

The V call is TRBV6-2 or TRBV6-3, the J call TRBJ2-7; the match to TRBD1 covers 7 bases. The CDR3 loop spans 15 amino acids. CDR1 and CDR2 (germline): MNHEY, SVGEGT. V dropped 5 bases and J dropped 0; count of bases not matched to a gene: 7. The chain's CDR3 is CASSTPGQSSYEQYF. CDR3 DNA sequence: TGTGCCAGCAGTACCCCGGGACAGAGCTCCTACGAGCAGTACTTC.

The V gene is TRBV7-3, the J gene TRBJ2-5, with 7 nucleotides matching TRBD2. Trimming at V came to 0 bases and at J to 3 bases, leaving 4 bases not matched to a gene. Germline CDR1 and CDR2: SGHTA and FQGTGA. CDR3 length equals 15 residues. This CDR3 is CASSLTGGDEETQYF. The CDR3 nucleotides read TGTGCCAGCAGCTTAACTGGGGGGGACGAAGAGACCCAGTACTTC.

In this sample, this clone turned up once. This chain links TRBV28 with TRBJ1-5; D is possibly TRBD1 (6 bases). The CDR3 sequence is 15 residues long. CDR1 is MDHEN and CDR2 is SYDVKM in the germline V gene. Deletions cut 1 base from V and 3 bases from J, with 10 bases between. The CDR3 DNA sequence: TGTGCCAGCAGTTTATCCGGACAGAACAATCAGCCCCAGCATTTT. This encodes CASSLSGQNNQPQHF.